This TCR beta chain was captured by sequencing in a study of OX40 agonist ivuxolimab in advanced cancers. For the study at large: Patients received ivuxolimab, an intravenous treatment, every 2 weeks at 0.01 to 10 mg/kg.

Study-wide results and caveats: Those patients achieving a partial response at 0.1-3.0 mg/kg showed among the lowest clonal expansion. Circulating CD4+ and CD8+ T cells showed clonal expansion by week 6 at 0.1 to 3.0 mg/kg.

Sequencing used immunoSEQ multiplex PCR; TCRdb keeps in-frame clones, though not all of them. The sample has about 70,000 clones, approximately 90% seen once; the top ten hold around 1.1%. The CDR3 spans 14 residues. Germline CDR1 and CDR2: SNHLY and FYNNEI. V lost 7 bases and J lost 8, with 20 bases in between. As regards this clone: Antigen: not known.

The input for sequencing was CD4+ or CD8+ T cells sorted from blood, taken in a trial of the OX40 agonist ivuxolimab. The clonotype comes from an adult with an advanced solid tumor such as melanoma, head and neck, liver or kidney cancer. The chain uses TRBV2 and TRBJ1-2; D remains unclear. The CDR3 loop reads CASNGVRTPGGYTF. As DNA, the CDR3 is TGTGCCAGCAATGGGGTCAGGACGCCGGGGGGCTACACCTTC.